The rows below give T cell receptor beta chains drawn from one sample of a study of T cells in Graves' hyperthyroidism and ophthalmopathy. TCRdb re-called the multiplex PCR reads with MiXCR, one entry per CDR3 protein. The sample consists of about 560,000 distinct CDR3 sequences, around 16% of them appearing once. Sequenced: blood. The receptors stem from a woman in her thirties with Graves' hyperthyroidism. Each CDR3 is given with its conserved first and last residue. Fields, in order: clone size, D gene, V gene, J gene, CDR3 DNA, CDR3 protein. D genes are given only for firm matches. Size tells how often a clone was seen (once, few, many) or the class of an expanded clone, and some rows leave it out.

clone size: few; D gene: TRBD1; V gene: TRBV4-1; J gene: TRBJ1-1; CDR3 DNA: TGCGCCAGCAGCAGCGTACAGGGGGGCACTGAAGCTTTCTTT; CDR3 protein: CASSSVQGGTEAFF
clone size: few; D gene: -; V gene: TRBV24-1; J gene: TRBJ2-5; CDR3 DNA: TGTGCCACCAGTGACGACTCCAGGGAGACCCAGTACTTC; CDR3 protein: CATSDDSRETQYF
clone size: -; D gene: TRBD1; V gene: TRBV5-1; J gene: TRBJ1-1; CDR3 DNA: TGCGCCAGCAGCTATGGACAGGGTAGCACTGAAGCTTTCTTT; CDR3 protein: CASSYGQGSTEAFF
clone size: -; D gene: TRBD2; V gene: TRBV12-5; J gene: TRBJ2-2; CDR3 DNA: TGTGCTAGTGGTTTTTATGGCGGGAGGGACACCGGGGAGCTGTTTTTT; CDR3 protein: CASGFYGGRDTGELFF
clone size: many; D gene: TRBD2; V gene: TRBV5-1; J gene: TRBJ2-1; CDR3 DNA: TGCGCCAGCAGCCCTCCTAGCGGGAGAGGCGATGAGCAGTTCTTC; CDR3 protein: CASSPPSGRGDEQFF
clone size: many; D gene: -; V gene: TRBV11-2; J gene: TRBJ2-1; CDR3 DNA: TGTGCCAGCAGCTCAATAGCAGGGACCCCCCCGTACAATGAGCAGTTCTTC; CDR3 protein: CASSSIAGTPPYNEQFF
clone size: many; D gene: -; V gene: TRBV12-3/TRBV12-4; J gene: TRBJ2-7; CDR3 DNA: TGTGCCAGCAGTTGGACTTCTCCCGGGGGCGAGCAGTACTTC; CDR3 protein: CASSWTSPGGEQYF
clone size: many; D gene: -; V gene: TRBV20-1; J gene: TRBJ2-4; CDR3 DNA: TGCAGTGCTAGAGAGATACTAGCCAAAAACATTCAGTACTTC; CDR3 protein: CSAREILAKNIQYF
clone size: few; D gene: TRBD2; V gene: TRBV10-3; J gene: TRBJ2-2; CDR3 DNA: TGTGCCATCAGTGAATTAGGGCGGGAGGGCCGTGGCACCGGGGAGCTGTTTTTT; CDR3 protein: CAISELGREGRGTGELFF
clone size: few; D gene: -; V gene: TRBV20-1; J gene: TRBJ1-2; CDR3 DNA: TGCAGTGCATGGGAGCCCGCATCTGGCTACACCTTC; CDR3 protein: CSAWEPASGYTF
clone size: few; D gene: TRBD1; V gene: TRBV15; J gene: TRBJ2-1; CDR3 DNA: TGTGCCACCAGCGGGGGCCGGGACAGGGAAAATGAGCAGTTCTTC; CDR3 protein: CATSGGRDRENEQFF
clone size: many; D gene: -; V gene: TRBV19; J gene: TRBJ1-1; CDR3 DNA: TGTGCCAGTAGCGTGGCAGGGCCTATGAACACTGAAGCTTTCTTT; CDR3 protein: CASSVAGPMNTEAFF
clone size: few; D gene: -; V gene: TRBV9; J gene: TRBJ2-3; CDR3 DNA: TGTGCCAGCAGCCTAGGGGTACAAACAGATACGCAGTATTTT; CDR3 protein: CASSLGVQTDTQYF
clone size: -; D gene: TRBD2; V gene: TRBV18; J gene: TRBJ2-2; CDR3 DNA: TGTGCCAGCTCACCCCTCGCGGGACTAAACACCGGGGAGCTGTTTTTT; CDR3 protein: CASSPLAGLNTGELFF
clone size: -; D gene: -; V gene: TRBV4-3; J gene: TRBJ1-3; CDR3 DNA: TGCGCCAGCAGCCAAGATCCTTACTCTGGAAACACCATATATTTT; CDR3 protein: CASSQDPYSGNTIYF
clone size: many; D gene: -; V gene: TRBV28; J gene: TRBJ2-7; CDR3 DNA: TGTGCCAGCACTTACAACGGCGGGGAGGGACAGTACGCCTACGAGCAGTACTTC; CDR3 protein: CASTYNGGEGQYAYEQYF
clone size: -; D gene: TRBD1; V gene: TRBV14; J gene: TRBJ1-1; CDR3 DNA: TGTGCCAGCAGTCGCCTTGATACAGGGGGCAAAGCTTTCTTT; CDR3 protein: CASSRLDTGGKAFF
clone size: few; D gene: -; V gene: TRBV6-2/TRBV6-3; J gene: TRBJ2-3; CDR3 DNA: TGTGCCAGCAGTTACTCGACTAGGTTCACAGATACGCAGTATTTT; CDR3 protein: CASSYSTRFTDTQYF
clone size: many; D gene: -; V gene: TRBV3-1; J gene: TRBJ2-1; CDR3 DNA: TGTGCCAGCAGCCATTTGGGTTCTAATGAGCAGTTCTTC; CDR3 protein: CASSHLGSNEQFF
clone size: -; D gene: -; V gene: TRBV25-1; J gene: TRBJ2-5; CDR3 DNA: TGTGCCAGCAGTGAATTGGGGGGACAGTGGGAGACCCAGTACTTC; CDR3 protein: CASSELGGQWETQYF
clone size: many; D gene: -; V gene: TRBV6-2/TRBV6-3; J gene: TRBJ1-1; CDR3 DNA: TGTGCCAGCAGTTTCTGGGGCAGTACTGAAGCTTTCTTT; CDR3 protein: CASSFWGSTEAFF
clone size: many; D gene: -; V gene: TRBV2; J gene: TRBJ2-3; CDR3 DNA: TGTGCCAGCGTGATCGCGGAGAACACAGATACGCAGTATTTT; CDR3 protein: CASVIAENTDTQYF
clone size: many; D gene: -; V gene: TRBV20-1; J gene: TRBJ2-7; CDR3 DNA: TGCAGTGCGGCGGGACTTAGCTCCTACGAGCAGTACTTC; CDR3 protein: CSAAGLSSYEQYF
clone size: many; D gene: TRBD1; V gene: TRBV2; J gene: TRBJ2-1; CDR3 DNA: TGTGCCAGCAGTGCGGGACAGCTTCACAATGAGCAGTTCTTC; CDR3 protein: CASSAGQLHNEQFF
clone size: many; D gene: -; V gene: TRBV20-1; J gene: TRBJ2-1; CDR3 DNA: TGCAGTGCTTCCGGTTCGGCCTCCTACAATGAGCAGTTCTTC; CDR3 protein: CSASGSASYNEQFF
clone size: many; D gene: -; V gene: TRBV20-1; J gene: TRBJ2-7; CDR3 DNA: TGCAGTGCTAAGGGGTTTTACTCCTACGAGCAGTACTTC; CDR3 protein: CSAKGFYSYEQYF